This TCR beta chain was obtained from a study of cytomegalovirus exposure and HLA in healthy donors. Whole-study results and caveats: Later analysis reportedly placed an Asian-associated ancestry cluster below the roughly 630-donor mean in N-insertions.

The PCR was carried out with 60 Vbeta primers and 13 Jbeta primers. Libraries were prepared by immunoSEQ multiplex PCR; TCRdb keeps only in-frame clonotypes and omits some of them. Of 90,000 to 150,000 clones in the sample, approximately 80% are singletons; the top ten hold 2% to 3%. The CDR3 has 14 amino acids. Germline CDR1 and CDR2: MNHNS and SASEGT. A remark on this clone: Its antigen is as yet unknown. A read error may produce the germline difference seen at one junction end. In the same sample, other DNA sequences code for this CDR3.

The sequence was collected from a female donor in good health and CMV-seronegative. Sequenced input: PBMCs. The chain couples TRBV6-1 to TRBJ2-7; 7 bases line up with TRBD1. DNA for the CDR3: TGCGCCAGCAATACGGACAGGAAGGGCTACGAGCAGTACTTC. Translation gives CASNTDRKGYEQYF.